The 2 T cell receptor beta chains listed next were all sequenced from one sample in a study of blood T cell repertoires in COVID-19. Clones were read by immunoSEQ multiplex PCR, and TCRdb kept only the in-frame ones, dropping some. Of roughly 60,000 clones in the sample, approximately 88% were seen once. Material for sequencing was peripheral blood. The receptors originated from a man aged 50 or older with active COVID-19.

V usage is TRBV5-4 and J usage is TRBJ2-5; maybe TRBD2 (5 bases). CDR1 and CDR2 (germline): SGHNT, YYREEE (reference sequence). This CDR3 has 15 residues. Trimming removed 1 base at V and 1 base at J, with 11 bases between. The CDR3 region has the DNA TGTGCCAGCAGCTTGTCGGGATCGACCCAAGAGACCCAGTACTTC. It encodes CASSLSGSTQETQYF.

The rearrangement uses TRBV12-5 and TRBJ2-3, with a weak D call TRBD1 (6 bases). The CDR3 sequence is 16 residues long. Germline V lookup: CDR1 LGHNT, CDR2 FRNRAP. V gave up 5 bases and J gave up 2 bases, with 17 bases separating them. CDR3 coding DNA: TGTGCTAGTGGTACAGGGACAAGTCAAACCACAGATACGCAGTATTTT. As protein: CASGTGTSQTTDTQYF.